This T cell receptor (beta chain) was identified during a study of T cell repertoires and HLA-DP antigens. Measured with immunoSEQ multiplex PCR; TCRdb has only the in-frame clones, and not every one. The sample shows some 2,400 clones, about 71% of them seen only once. After approximately 15 days' expansion, CD4+ cells were restimulated about 23 h with HeLa expressing allogeneic DPB1. HeLa stimulator cells carried retrovirally transduced HLA-DPA1/DPB1, HLA-DM, invariant chain and CD80. The source of this sequence is a man aged 55-75 years in good health and CMV-seronegative. The sequencing sample was made of CD137- CD4+ T cells from cultured PBMCs.

The CDR3 DNA reads TGTGCCAGCAGTGAGGTAGCGGGGGGGTCTAGCTCCTACAATGAGCAGTTCTTC. Residues: CASSEVAGGSSSYNEQFF. The V and J genes are TRBV2 and TRBJ2-1, with 11 bases identical to TRBD2. Trimming took 3 bases from V and 0 from J; bases not matched to a gene: 7. Germline lookup yields CDR1 SNHLY and CDR2 FYNNEI. This CDR3 spans 18 amino acids.